This T cell receptor (beta chain) was captured in a study of T-cell reconstitution after alpha-beta-depleted transplantation in children. Preparing the TCRbeta library involved the use of unique molecular identifiers. TCRdb re-called the PCR reads with MiXCR, one entry per CDR3 protein. The repertoire has roughly 500,000 distinct CDR3 sequences, approximately 32% of them found once; the top ten carry 2% to 2.5%. Between the trimmed V and J ends, which lost 4 bases and 3 bases, there was a span of 5 bases. Germline values: CDR1 SGHKS, CDR2 YYEKEE (reference sequence). CDR3 length: 11 residues. This chain connects TRBV5-5 to TRBJ2-7, with unresolved D. The sample in question was PBMCs from the stem cell graft donor, obtained from the stem cell graft. The TCR comes from a human donor who donated a stem cell graft to a child with aplastic anemia. The CDR3 sequence is CASSTIYEQYF. The DNA for the CDR3 is TGTGCCAGCAGCACAATCTACGAGCAGTACTTC.